One T cell receptor beta chain is described in this entry. This receptor's antigen is unknown. Base qualities are missing; no much larger clone stands one base away. Donors were healthy HIV-negative adults with no recently reported acute infections or vaccinations. Every donor was a Caucasian adult living in Nashville, Tennessee, USA. Magnetic negative selection was used to enrich CD4+ T cells, after which naive cells were positively selected on CD45RA and the negative fraction became the memory subset. Blood was collected by leukapheresis, and PBMCs were isolated by Ficoll-Histopaque density gradient centrifugation and then cryopreserved in liquid nitrogen vapor phase. Analytical flow cytometry was used to check the purity and quantity of each magnetically sorted T cell population. Each sorted fraction had its genomic DNA isolated and then quantified by UV absorbance on a Nanodrop 2000c. The entry originates in a study of shared clonotypes between healthy human individuals (dated by TCRdb to about 2020). Concerning the study at large: Three men and a couple of women, aged 18 to 49 years, made up the cohort. Per donor, three plates each were used for CD4 naive and CD4 memory, two for CD8 naive, and one for CD8 memory. The study deeply sequenced blood TCR repertoires of about 5 healthy adults to estimate repertoire size and the extent of clonotype sharing between individuals. Different laboratories and diverse techniques were used to prepare libraries and sequence TCR repertoires, to increase sequencing depth and limit assay-specific biases. Between about 0.8 and 9 billion PBMCs per donor were obtained by leukapheresis. Study-level results and caveats: Sampling was restricted to blood, and TCR repertoires in tissue are likely to differ from TCR repertoires in blood. Incomplete sequencing was indicated by rarefaction of sorted-subset datasets, despite the large sequencing depth. Sharing across a handful of donors was observed for roughly 5% of naive CD4, over 3% of naive CD8, about 2.3% of memory CD4, and around 0.44% of memory CD8 clonotypes. Estimated clonotype richness was generally larger for naive than for memory subsets. Compared with non-shared clonotypes, clonotypes shared by all four sorted-subset donors had higher generation probabilities. The genetic and exposure-history diversity represented was limited by the small number of donors. Based on pairwise subsampling, the degree of clonotype sharing among donors was expected to be affected by sequencing depth.

Using the deep immunoSEQ assay, multiplex PCR amplified TCR CDR3 regions from genomic DNA. Extracted genomic DNA from each cell subset was spread evenly across all wells of several immunoSEQ 96-well plates, with each plate serving as a replicate. Each replicate PCR for sorted subsets received around 0.2 ug genomic DNA, equal to roughly 30,000 T cell genomes. Purified libraries were quantified with a Qubit 3.0 fluorometer, sized on a Bioanalyzer 2100, and re-quantified with the KAPA Library Quantification kit. Every immunoSEQ 96-well plate was sequenced on a separate single-read 150-cycle Illumina NextSeq 550 flow cell. The authors' pipeline ran thus. Because the immunoSEQ output held only junctional sequences and lacked quality scores, the filtering could not match the filtering applied to full-length reads. Sequences were annotated with PyIR, a Python wrapper for IgBLAST v1.9, and V/J genes and CDR3 were assigned using IMGT germline references. Reads with weak V/J assignments (E-value above 1e-6), missing CDR3, stop codons, out-of-frame junctions, or ambiguous translated residues were removed. V3J clonotypes were defined as sequences sharing an identical inferred V gene, J gene, and CDR3 amino acid sequence. Percentage overlap between repertoires was calculated by dividing the number of shared unique clonotypes by the size of the smaller repertoire. Richness of each repertoire was evaluated using RTK rarefaction, the Chao1 estimator, and Recon v2.1 estimates of unobserved clonotypes. For all TCRbeta clonotypes obtained by the gDNA method from a few donors, generation probabilities were computed with OLGA. The source is immuneACCESS, and TCRdb retained only in-frame sequences with V and J called. Part of the clones is not carried over; for the studies checked, unresolved V genes explain less than half of this, and the remainder is unexplained. The DNA was the basis for D and trimming; V, J and clone size are from that table. Across this sample there are about 1.5 million clones, with 95% to 99% seen only once. The ten largest clones take up roughly 0.45% of the sample.

The junction shows trimming of 4 bases on V and 7 bases on J, and the gene matches do not reach 11 bases of it. Per the germline V gene, MGHRA is the CDR1 and YSYEKL is the CDR2. The CDR3 measures 16 amino acids from cysteine to phenylalanine. Just the 48-base CDR3 DNA is kept, in frame starting at base 1. The clonotype was recovered from a man aged 25 to 40 in good health. The sequenced material came from naive CD4+ T cells sorted from blood. The cell subset or site label of this sample denotes: CD45RA+ positively selected. In this chain, TRBV4-1 is recombined with TRBJ1-5; TRBD1 lines up with 9 middle nucleotides. The CDR3: CASSRRTGDGNQPQHF. The DNA sequence is TGCGCCAGCAGCCGTCGGACAGGGGATGGAAACCAGCCCCAGCATTTT.